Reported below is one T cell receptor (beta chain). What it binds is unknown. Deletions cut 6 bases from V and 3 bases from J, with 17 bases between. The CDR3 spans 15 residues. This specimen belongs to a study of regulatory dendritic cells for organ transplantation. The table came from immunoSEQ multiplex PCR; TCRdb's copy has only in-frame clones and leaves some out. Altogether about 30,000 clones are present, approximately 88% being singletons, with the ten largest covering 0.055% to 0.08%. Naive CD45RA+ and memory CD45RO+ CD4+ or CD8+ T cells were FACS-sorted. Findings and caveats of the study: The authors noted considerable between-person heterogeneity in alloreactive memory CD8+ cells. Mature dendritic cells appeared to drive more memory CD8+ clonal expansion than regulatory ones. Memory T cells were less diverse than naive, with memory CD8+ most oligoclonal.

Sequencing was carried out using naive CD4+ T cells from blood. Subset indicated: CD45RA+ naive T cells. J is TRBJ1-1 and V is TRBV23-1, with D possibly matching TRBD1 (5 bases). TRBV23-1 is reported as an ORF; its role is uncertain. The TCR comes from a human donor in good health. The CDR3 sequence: CASRPLRAADTEAFF. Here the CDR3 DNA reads TGCGCCAGCAGACCACTCAGGGCAGCGGACACTGAAGCTTTCTTT.